The rows below give T cell receptor beta chains drawn from one sample of a study of T cell changes during pregnancy in multiple sclerosis. Data came from immunoSEQ multiplex PCR; TCRdb stores just in-frame clones and leaves some out. This table holds 50,000 to 70,000 clones, more than 85% found once. Sequencing was performed on CD8+ T cells from peripheral blood mononuclear cells, taken before pregnancy. These receptors originate from a female donor with multiple sclerosis, enrolled in a pregnancy study. The CDR3 runs from the conserved cysteine through the conserved F or W. The order of the fields is D gene, J gene, clone size, V gene, CDR3 DNA, CDR3 protein. The D gene is left open where the match is weak. Rows may omit the clone size; those that give it use once, few, many or a size class.

d_gene: .; j_gene: TRBJ2-1; abundance: .; v_gene: TRBV27; CDR3nt: TGTGCCAGCAGGGAGGGGTATGTCAATGAGCAGTTCTTC; CDR3aa: CASREGYVNEQFF
d_gene: TRBD1; j_gene: TRBJ2-7; abundance: once; v_gene: TRBV19; CDR3nt: TGTGCCAGTAGCTACACCGGGACAGGGGCCTACGAGCAGTACTTC; CDR3aa: CASSYTGTGAYEQYF
d_gene: .; j_gene: TRBJ2-3; abundance: .; v_gene: TRBV30; CDR3nt: TGTGCCTGGAGTTTTCTAGCCCCAGATACGCAGTATTTT; CDR3aa: CAWSFLAPDTQYF
d_gene: .; j_gene: TRBJ1-1; abundance: .; v_gene: TRBV19; CDR3nt: TGTGCCAGTAGTAGCCCGAGGGACACTGAAGCTTTCTTT; CDR3aa: CASSSPRDTEAFF
d_gene: TRBD2; j_gene: TRBJ2-7; abundance: .; v_gene: TRBV18; CDR3nt: TGTGCCAGCTCCCCTGTGGGAGGGGTCTACGAGCAGTACTTC; CDR3aa: CASSPVGGVYEQYF
d_gene: .; j_gene: TRBJ2-1; abundance: .; v_gene: TRBV9; CDR3nt: TGTGCCAGCAGCGTAGATAGCCTAGAGCAGTTCTTC; CDR3aa: CASSVDSLEQFF
d_gene: TRBD1; j_gene: TRBJ1-3; abundance: few; v_gene: TRBV9; CDR3nt: TGTGCCAGCAGCGGACGAACAGGGGCTGGAAACACCATATATTTT; CDR3aa: CASSGRTGAGNTIYF
d_gene: TRBD1; j_gene: TRBJ1-1; abundance: .; v_gene: TRBV6-5; CDR3nt: TGTGCCAGCAGCCACGACAGGGGAATGAACACTGAAGCTTTCTTT; CDR3aa: CASSHDRGMNTEAFF
d_gene: .; j_gene: TRBJ2-1; abundance: few; v_gene: TRBV9; CDR3nt: TGTGCCAGCAGCGTAGATTCCTATGAGCAGTTCTTC; CDR3aa: CASSVDSYEQFF
d_gene: .; j_gene: TRBJ1-1; abundance: .; v_gene: TRBV5-4; CDR3nt: TGTGCCAGCACCTTTCGACAGGATGGGGAAGCTTTCTTT; CDR3aa: CASTFRQDGEAFF
d_gene: .; j_gene: TRBJ2-3; abundance: .; v_gene: TRBV6-5; CDR3nt: TGTGCCAGCAGCCCCGACAGAGGCCCCACAGATACGCAGTATTTT; CDR3aa: CASSPDRGPTDTQYF
d_gene: TRBD1; j_gene: TRBJ1-1; abundance: .; v_gene: TRBV7-9; CDR3nt: TGTGCCAGCGGGGGACAGGGGGCAATCGCTGAAGCTTTCTTT; CDR3aa: CASGGQGAIAEAFF
d_gene: .; j_gene: TRBJ1-1; abundance: .; v_gene: TRBV10-2; CDR3nt: TGCGCCAGCAGTACAGCGGACGGCGGGGCCACTGAAGCTTTCTTT; CDR3aa: CASSTADGGATEAFF
d_gene: .; j_gene: TRBJ1-2; abundance: .; v_gene: TRBV21-1; CDR3nt: TGTGCCAGCAGCAAATTTAGGACAGGGGGCGGGGCCCCCATGGCAGGTGGCTACACCTTC; CDR3aa: CASSKFRTGGGAPMAGGYTF
d_gene: TRBD1; j_gene: TRBJ2-6; abundance: .; v_gene: TRBV9; CDR3nt: TGTGCCAGCAGCGCCACAGGGGTCCTACTTTACTCTGGGGCCAACGTCCTGACTTTC; CDR3aa: CASSATGVLLYSGANVLTF
d_gene: TRBD1; j_gene: TRBJ1-1; abundance: .; v_gene: TRBV7-9; CDR3nt: TGTGCCAGCAGCGCCTGGACAGGAGCGAACACTGAAGCTTTCTTT; CDR3aa: CASSAWTGANTEAFF
d_gene: .; j_gene: TRBJ1-2; abundance: few; v_gene: TRBV5-1; CDR3nt: TGCGCCAGCAGTTCGGGTAACTATGGCTACACCTTC; CDR3aa: CASSSGNYGYTF
d_gene: TRBD1; j_gene: TRBJ2-7; abundance: .; v_gene: TRBV12-5; CDR3nt: TGTGCTAGTGGTTTGGGGTTTTTGGGTGCCGCTTTTGCAGGGGGCGACGAGCAGTACTTC; CDR3aa: CASGLGFLGAAFAGGDEQYF
d_gene: TRBD1; j_gene: TRBJ1-3; abundance: once; v_gene: TRBV19; CDR3nt: TGTGCCAGTAGTCCAGGGGGCGGAAACACCATATATTTT; CDR3aa: CASSPGGGNTIYF
d_gene: .; j_gene: TRBJ1-5; abundance: .; v_gene: TRBV27; CDR3nt: TGTGCCAGCAGTCCCTCCGGGGGGGAGAGCAATCAGCCCCAGCATTTT; CDR3aa: CASSPSGGESNQPQHF
d_gene: .; j_gene: TRBJ2-3; abundance: .; v_gene: TRBV27; CDR3nt: TGTGCCAGCAGGGGACGGACAGATCCAGATACGCAGTATTTT; CDR3aa: CASRGRTDPDTQYF
d_gene: .; j_gene: TRBJ2-1; abundance: .; v_gene: TRBV27; CDR3nt: TGTGCCAGCAGTTTGGGCGGGTCGTCCTACAATGAGCAGTTCTTC; CDR3aa: CASSLGGSSYNEQFF
d_gene: .; j_gene: TRBJ1-2; abundance: .; v_gene: TRBV6-5; CDR3nt: TGTGCCAGCAGTTACTCGGCAGGGATTAACTATGGCTACACCTTC; CDR3aa: CASSYSAGINYGYTF
d_gene: .; j_gene: TRBJ2-3; abundance: .; v_gene: TRBV27; CDR3nt: TGTGCCAGCAGTTCTAGCAGCCCACCTAGCACAGATACGCAGTATTTT; CDR3aa: CASSSSSPPSTDTQYF
d_gene: .; j_gene: TRBJ2-2; abundance: .; v_gene: TRBV7-6; CDR3nt: TGTGCCAGCAGCTCCTCGACAGCGAACACCGGGGAGCTGTTTTTT; CDR3aa: CASSSSTANTGELFF
d_gene: .; j_gene: TRBJ2-5; abundance: .; v_gene: TRBV9; CDR3nt: TGTGCCAGCACGGGGGGCGGGGGAGTCCAAGAGACCCAGTACTTC; CDR3aa: CASTGGGGVQETQYF
d_gene: TRBD2; j_gene: TRBJ2-2; abundance: .; v_gene: TRBV9; CDR3nt: TGTGCCAGCACAGAGGGCGGGGGTGTCAGCGGGGAGCTGTTTTTT; CDR3aa: CASTEGGGVSGELFF
d_gene: TRBD1; j_gene: TRBJ2-5; abundance: .; v_gene: TRBV9; CDR3nt: TGTGCCAGCAGCGTAGAAGGGGGGCCGACAGGGGCGGGAGAGACCCAGTACTTC; CDR3aa: CASSVEGGPTGAGETQYF
d_gene: .; j_gene: TRBJ1-2; abundance: few; v_gene: TRBV19; CDR3nt: TGTGCCAGTAGGGACAGTAGTCATAACTATGGCTACACCTTC; CDR3aa: CASRDSSHNYGYTF
d_gene: .; j_gene: TRBJ2-7; abundance: .; v_gene: TRBV4-1; CDR3nt: TGCGCCAGCAGCCGTTTCGGGGAAACCTACGAGCAGTACTTC; CDR3aa: CASSRFGETYEQYF
d_gene: .; j_gene: TRBJ1-2; abundance: .; v_gene: TRBV13; CDR3nt: TGTGCCAGCACCGAACAGGGAAATTTCTATGGCTACACCTTC; CDR3aa: CASTEQGNFYGYTF
d_gene: TRBD1; j_gene: TRBJ1-4; abundance: .; v_gene: TRBV5-6; CDR3nt: TGTGCCAGCAGCTTGGGACAGGGGGGAAAACTGTTTTTT; CDR3aa: CASSLGQGGKLFF
d_gene: .; j_gene: TRBJ2-1; abundance: .; v_gene: TRBV27; CDR3nt: TGTGCCAGCAGTCCCTATTTGTACTCGCGGTACAATGAGCAGTTCTTC; CDR3aa: CASSPYLYSRYNEQFF
d_gene: TRBD2; j_gene: TRBJ2-1; abundance: .; v_gene: TRBV27; CDR3nt: TGTGCCAGCAGTTTATCGACTAGCGGGGGGTACAATGAGCAGTTCTTC; CDR3aa: CASSLSTSGGYNEQFF
d_gene: .; j_gene: TRBJ2-7; abundance: .; v_gene: TRBV27; CDR3nt: TGTGCCAGCAGGTCACTGGGGCAGTCCTCCTACGAGCAGTACTTC; CDR3aa: CASRSLGQSSYEQYF
d_gene: TRBD1; j_gene: TRBJ2-1; abundance: .; v_gene: TRBV30; CDR3nt: TGTGCCTGGAGTTCCCGGGACAGGGACTACAATGAGCAGTTCTTC; CDR3aa: CAWSSRDRDYNEQFF
d_gene: .; j_gene: TRBJ1-2; abundance: .; v_gene: TRBV6-5; CDR3nt: TGTGCCAGCAGTTACGGGGGACTCGGCTATGGCTACACCTTC; CDR3aa: CASSYGGLGYGYTF
d_gene: TRBD1; j_gene: TRBJ1-5; abundance: .; v_gene: TRBV6-5; CDR3nt: TGTGCCAGCAGTGGGACAGGGGGCTCCCACCAGCCCCAGCATTTT; CDR3aa: CASSGTGGSHQPQHF
d_gene: TRBD1; j_gene: TRBJ1-4; abundance: .; v_gene: TRBV19; CDR3nt: TGTGCCAGCCGGGACAGGGGGCGCGGGGATGAAAAACTGTTTTTT; CDR3aa: CASRDRGRGDEKLFF
d_gene: .; j_gene: TRBJ1-6; abundance: .; v_gene: TRBV18; CDR3nt: TGTGCCAGCTCACCTATGGACAGATTCTATAATTCACCCCTCCACTTT; CDR3aa: CASSPMDRFYNSPLHF
d_gene: TRBD2; j_gene: TRBJ2-3; abundance: .; v_gene: TRBV5-1; CDR3nt: TGCGCCAGCAGTTGGACTAGCGGGGGCCTACCTAGCACAGATACGCAGTATTTT; CDR3aa: CASSWTSGGLPSTDTQYF
d_gene: .; j_gene: TRBJ1-1; abundance: .; v_gene: TRBV4-1; CDR3nt: TGCGCCAGCAGCCTAAGTGGTGAATCCGGTGAAGCTTTCTTT; CDR3aa: CASSLSGESGEAFF
d_gene: TRBD1; j_gene: TRBJ2-7; abundance: .; v_gene: TRBV9; CDR3nt: TGTGCCAGCAGCTCGGACAGGGGGGAATCCTACGAGCAGTACTTC; CDR3aa: CASSSDRGESYEQYF
d_gene: TRBD2; j_gene: TRBJ2-3; abundance: .; v_gene: TRBV2; CDR3nt: TGTGCCAGCAGTGAAGGAGCGGGGGGGCCAGATACGCAGTATTTT; CDR3aa: CASSEGAGGPDTQYF
d_gene: .; j_gene: TRBJ2-2; abundance: .; v_gene: TRBV7-9; CDR3nt: TGTGCCAGCAGCCCCCCGGTTAGCCCTCGACCCGGGGAGCTGTTTTTT; CDR3aa: CASSPPVSPRPGELFF
d_gene: .; j_gene: TRBJ1-1; abundance: .; v_gene: TRBV7-2; CDR3nt: TGTGCCAGCAGCTTACCGGGGACATACCACACTGAAGCTTTCTTT; CDR3aa: CASSLPGTYHTEAFF
d_gene: TRBD1; j_gene: TRBJ1-1; abundance: once; v_gene: TRBV13; CDR3nt: TGTGCCAGCAGCGCAGAGCTTCGGACAGGGCACACTGAAGCTTTCTTT; CDR3aa: CASSAELRTGHTEAFF
d_gene: .; j_gene: TRBJ2-5; abundance: once; v_gene: TRBV7-9; CDR3nt: TGTGCCAGCAGCTTAGGTCAGGGTGTCGAGACCCAGTACTTC; CDR3aa: CASSLGQGVETQYF
d_gene: .; j_gene: TRBJ1-2; abundance: .; v_gene: TRBV5-6; CDR3nt: TGTGCCAGCAGCCAGGAATGGGCGGGCTACACCTTC; CDR3aa: CASSQEWAGYTF
d_gene: .; j_gene: TRBJ2-2; abundance: .; v_gene: TRBV6-5; CDR3nt: TGTGCCAGCTCTGGGGGGGCTTCCACCGGGGAGCTGTTTTTT; CDR3aa: CASSGGASTGELFF
d_gene: .; j_gene: TRBJ2-7; abundance: .; v_gene: TRBV9; CDR3nt: TGTGCCAGCAGCTCCACGGACAGCTCCTACGAGCAGTACTTC; CDR3aa: CASSSTDSSYEQYF
d_gene: TRBD1; j_gene: TRBJ1-4; abundance: .; v_gene: TRBV9; CDR3nt: TGTGCCAGCAGCGTGTTCTCGGGACAGGGGAGTGAAAAACTGTTTTTT; CDR3aa: CASSVFSGQGSEKLFF
d_gene: .; j_gene: TRBJ1-2; abundance: .; v_gene: TRBV6-5; CDR3nt: TGTGCCAGCAGTTACACCGGGGACTATGGCTACACCTTC; CDR3aa: CASSYTGDYGYTF
d_gene: .; j_gene: TRBJ1-5; abundance: .; v_gene: TRBV12-5; CDR3nt: TGTGCTAGTTCCCAAGGGGGCAATCAGCCCCAGCATTTT; CDR3aa: CASSQGGNQPQHF
d_gene: .; j_gene: TRBJ2-7; abundance: .; v_gene: TRBV5-6; CDR3nt: TGTGCCAGCATCGCGGCCCTGGAGAACTCCTACGAGCAGTACTTC; CDR3aa: CASIAALENSYEQYF
d_gene: TRBD2; j_gene: TRBJ2-1; abundance: .; v_gene: TRBV18; CDR3nt: TGTGCCAGCTCACTGGGTAGCGGGGGGCTCAATGAGCAGTTCTTC; CDR3aa: CASSLGSGGLNEQFF
d_gene: .; j_gene: TRBJ2-3; abundance: .; v_gene: TRBV21-1; CDR3nt: TGTGCCAGCAGCCAGGGACAGGGTTGCGGGGGAGTGGATACGCAGTATTTT; CDR3aa: CASSQGQGCGGVDTQYF
d_gene: .; j_gene: TRBJ1-2; abundance: .; v_gene: TRBV10-3; CDR3nt: TGTGCCACCAACGTCGGGGTTGCGGAAGGCTACACCTTC; CDR3aa: CATNVGVAEGYTF